The rows below give T cell receptor beta chains drawn from one sample of a study of T-cell memory formation after mild COVID-19. Each CDR3 protein is one row after TCRdb ran MiXCR on the 5' RACE reads. Of around 250,000 distinct CDR3 sequences listed, over 9% are singletons. The sample taken for sequencing was PBMCs or a T cell subset sorted from them (not recorded which). The source of these receptors is a man aged 18 to 30 who had mild COVID-19 (a few samples of this study predate the infection). Cell type and time point are not known. The CDR3 runs from the conserved cysteine through the conserved F or W. Fields, in order: clone size, V gene, J gene, D gene, CDR3 DNA, CDR3 protein. A D gene is named only where the DNA matches it firmly. Expanded clones get a size class; other rows say once, few or many, or leave the size out.

>NA|TRBV6-4|TRBJ2-5|TRBD1
TGCGCCCGGGACAGACAGGCCCAGGAGACCCAGTACTTC
CARDRQAQETQYF
>NA|TRBV5-6|TRBJ1-2|NA
TGTGCCAGCAGCTTGGGGGGACGGGGGACCAACTATGGCTACACCTTC
CASSLGGRGTNYGYTF
>NA|TRBV7-2|TRBJ1-6|NA
TGTGCCAGCAGCTCCCGACAGAGCTCCTATAATTCACCCCTCCACTTT
CASSSRQSSYNSPLHF
>NA|TRBV2|TRBJ2-7|TRBD1
TGTGCCAGCAGTGAAGCGCCTGGGACAGGGGCTTACGAGCAGTACTTC
CASSEAPGTGAYEQYF
>many|TRBV19|TRBJ1-4|TRBD1
TGTGCCAGTACGGACAGGGGTGAAGAAAAACTGTTTTTT
CASTDRGEEKLFF
>few|TRBV29-1|TRBJ2-7|NA
TGCAGCGTGGGGCTCGGGACAAAGTTCTACGAGCAGTACTTC
CSVGLGTKFYEQYF
>NA|TRBV5-1|TRBJ2-5|NA
TGCGCCAGCAGCCCATCCGCCGGGGCGGGCGAGACCCAGTACTTC
CASSPSAGAGETQYF
>few|TRBV7-6|TRBJ2-5|NA
TGTGCCAGCAGTCGGGGCAAAGAGACCCAGTACTTC
CASSRGKETQYF
>many|TRBV7-3|TRBJ2-7|TRBD2
TGTGGCAGCGGGGGCAGCTACGAGCAGTACTTC
CGSGGSYEQYF
>NA|TRBV29-1|TRBJ2-4|NA
TGCAGCGCTGGGAACACAAGATCGGAAAACATTCAGTACTTC
CSAGNTRSENIQYF
>few|TRBV7-2|TRBJ1-1|NA
TGTGCCAGCAGCCCCCCTCTGGGCTTGGGCACTGAAGCTTTCTTT
CASSPPLGLGTEAFF
>few|TRBV7-9|TRBJ1-2|NA
TGTGCCAGCAGCTTAGACCGACGAGAGGGCTACACCTTC
CASSLDRREGYTF
>NA|TRBV29-1|TRBJ1-4|TRBD1
TGCAGCGTTCTGACAGGGGGTGAAGAAAAACTGTTTTTT
CSVLTGGEEKLFF
>few|TRBV7-3|TRBJ1-1|NA
TGTGCCAGCAGCACGAACAGGGACCCAAACACTGAAGCTTTCTTT
CASSTNRDPNTEAFF
>few|TRBV7-9|TRBJ1-4|TRBD1
TGTGCCAGCAGCCAGGGACAGCCGGGAGAAAAACTGTTTTTT
CASSQGQPGEKLFF
>NA|TRBV28|TRBJ2-1|NA
TGTGCCAGCAGTTTGCCTAGCGTCTCCAGAGGTGAGCAGTTCTTC
CASSLPSVSRGEQFF
>NA|TRBV2|TRBJ2-5|TRBD1
TGTGCCAGCAGTGTCTTTTCCAGGGGGAGAACCGGGAAGACCCAGTACTTC
CASSVFSRGRTGKTQYF
>NA|TRBV15|TRBJ1-1|NA
TGTGCCACCAGCAGACCTACAGTGACACTAGCTTTCTTT
CATSRPTVTLAFF
>once|TRBV7-3|TRBJ2-1|NA
TGTGCCAGCAGCTTAGGCACGATGCCGGGCAATGAGCAGTTCTTC
CASSLGTMPGNEQFF
>NA|TRBV5-1|TRBJ2-1|TRBD2
TGCGCCAGCAGCTTGGACACGGGGGGGCCCCACAATGAGCAGTTCTTC
CASSLDTGGPHNEQFF
>NA|TRBV4-1|TRBJ2-5|TRBD2
TGCGCCAGCAGCCAAGATCTAGCGGGGGGGGTTCTCCAAGAGACCCAGTACTTC
CASSQDLAGGVLQETQYF
>NA|TRBV12-3/TRBV12-4|TRBJ2-2|NA
TGTGCCAGCAGTTCGGCCTCTACTCTTACCGGGGAGCTGTTTTTT
CASSSASTLTGELFF
>few|TRBV7-3|TRBJ2-2|NA
TGTGCCAGCAGCTTATCAGTAGGGCGTGGCACCGGGGAGCTGTTTTTT
CASSLSVGRGTGELFF
>NA|TRBV12-3/TRBV12-4|TRBJ2-5|TRBD1
TGTGCCAGCAGTATGACAGGGGCGAAAGAGACCCAGTACTTC
CASSMTGAKETQYF
>NA|TRBV9|TRBJ2-1|NA
TGTGCCAGCAGCGCATCCGCGGGGCCCCATGAGCAGTTCTTC
CASSASAGPHEQFF
>NA|TRBV25-1|TRBJ1-2|TRBD1
TGTGCCAGCTTGGGGCCTACAGGGGGCAATTCCTATGGCTACACCTTC
CASLGPTGGNSYGYTF
>few|TRBV29-1|TRBJ1-1|NA
TGCAGCGTTGATAACGGGGGCACTGAAGCTTTCTTT
CSVDNGGTEAFF
>NA|TRBV7-6|TRBJ2-5|NA
TGTGCCACGGATCCTGCGCAAGAGACCCAGTACTTC
CATDPAQETQYF
>few|TRBV11-2|TRBJ2-1|NA
TGTGCCAGCAGCTTAAGATTAGTTAGCGAGGTCCCAAATGAGCAGTTCTTC
CASSLRLVSEVPNEQFF
>many|TRBV9|TRBJ1-6|NA
TGTGCCAGCAGCGTAGAGGCGAACAACCATAATTCACCCCTCCACTTT
CASSVEANNHNSPLHF
>many|TRBV5-1|TRBJ2-3|TRBD2
TGCGCCAGCAGCTTGGAGCGGGGAGATACGCAGTATTTT
CASSLERGDTQYF
>many|TRBV12-3/TRBV12-4|TRBJ2-2|NA
TGTGCCAGCAGTTCCAGGGTGAACACCGGGGAGCTGTTTTTT
CASSSRVNTGELFF
>NA|TRBV5-6|TRBJ2-7|NA
TGTGCCAGCAGCTCGGACGAGTCCTACGAGCAGTACTTC
CASSSDESYEQYF
>NA|TRBV12-3/TRBV12-4|TRBJ2-5|NA
TGTGCCAGCAGTTTACCTGGGACTTACCAAGAGACCCAGTACTTC
CASSLPGTYQETQYF
>few|TRBV12-3/TRBV12-4|TRBJ2-3|NA
TGTGCCAGCAGTTTGCGGCGGGGTAGCGATACGCAGTATTTT
CASSLRRGSDTQYF
>many|TRBV7-9|TRBJ1-4|NA
TGTGCCAGCAGCCTACAGTCCGGGAGGGAAAAACTGTTTTTT
CASSLQSGREKLFF
>few|TRBV6-5|TRBJ2-5|TRBD2
TGTGCCAGCAGTGGTAGCGGGACCCAGTTTTCCCAGTACTTC
CASSGSGTQFSQYF
>many|TRBV7-9|TRBJ2-7|NA
TGTGCCAGCAGCTTAGCGGACGGATATGGGTACTTC
CASSLADGYGYF
>few|TRBV10-3|TRBJ2-7|NA
TGTGCCATCAGGCATGACTCCTACGAGCAGTACTTC
CAIRHDSYEQYF
>few|TRBV4-3|TRBJ2-1|TRBD2
TGCGCCAGCAGCACCCGCCGGGGGGGTGAGCAGTTCTTC
CASSTRRGGEQFF
>NA|TRBV5-1|TRBJ2-3|TRBD1
TGCGCCAGCAGCTGGACATCTCGACAGGGTCTAAGCACAGATACGCAGTATTTT
CASSWTSRQGLSTDTQYF
>NA|TRBV9|TRBJ2-3|NA
TGTGCCAGCAGCCCCGAATGGTGGAGCGCAGATACGCAGTATTTT
CASSPEWWSADTQYF
>NA|TRBV4-3|TRBJ1-1|NA
TGCGCCAGCAGCCAAGATCGAGGGGAAGCTTTCTTT
CASSQDRGEAFF
>NA|TRBV29-1|TRBJ2-5|NA
TGCAGCGTTGGCCCAGGGGGGGAGACCCAGTACTTC
CSVGPGGETQYF
>NA|TRBV6-6|TRBJ1-2|NA
TGTGCCAGCGGCCGCGGGGTAGCATATGGCTACACCTTC
CASGRGVAYGYTF
>few|TRBV4-3|TRBJ2-3|TRBD1
TGCGCCAGCAGCCAAGATCTTCCGGGACAGGGTACGGATACGCAGTATTTT
CASSQDLPGQGTDTQYF
>few|TRBV7-8|TRBJ1-2|TRBD1
TGTGCCAGCACCCAGGGGGAGGCCGAGGGCTATGGCTACACCTTC
CASTQGEAEGYGYTF
>NA|TRBV6-5|TRBJ1-5|NA
TGTGCCAGCAGTTCAGACGCGGGCAATCAGCCCCAGCATTTT
CASSSDAGNQPQHF
>NA|TRBV4-1|TRBJ2-2|TRBD1
TGCGCCAGCAGGACAGGGGGATTGCGAACCGGGGAGCTGTTTTTT
CASRTGGLRTGELFF
>many|TRBV4-3|TRBJ2-6|NA
TGCGCCAGCAGCCAGGTGTCCGGGACTGGGGCCAACGTCCTGACTTTC
CASSQVSGTGANVLTF
>few|TRBV6-5|TRBJ1-2|NA
TGTGCCAGCAGTTACGGGGATAACTATGGCTACACCTTC
CASSYGDNYGYTF
>NA|TRBV20-1|TRBJ2-3|NA
TGCAGTGCTGAACCGGCCCCGGGTGGGGATACGCAGTATTTT
CSAEPAPGGDTQYF
>few|TRBV7-6|TRBJ1-5|NA
TGTGCCAGCAGCCAATACGGGCAGCCCCAGCATTTT
CASSQYGQPQHF
>NA|TRBV6-2/TRBV6-3|TRBJ2-1|TRBD2
TGTGCCAGCAGTTTCTGGGAGGGGACTAGCCATCACAATGAGCAGTTCTTC
CASSFWEGTSHHNEQFF
>NA|TRBV29-1|TRBJ2-2|NA
TGCAGCGCCTCCGTACAGGGAGGCGAGGACACCGGGGAGCTGTTTTTT
CSASVQGGEDTGELFF
>NA|TRBV7-3|TRBJ2-1|TRBD1
TGTGCCAGCAGCCCTGGGACAGCTGAGTTGAATGAGCAGTTCTTC
CASSPGTAELNEQFF
>few|TRBV15|TRBJ2-5|TRBD1
TGTGCCACCAGCAGAGAGACAGGGGCAGAGACCCAGTACTTC
CATSRETGAETQYF